The next 24 T cell receptor beta chains were all read from a single sample in a study of blood T cell repertoires in COVID-19. TCRdb's copy holds only in-frame clones and misses some; the assay was immunoSEQ multiplex PCR. Among 50,000 to 75,000 clones, about 70% were seen once, and the ten largest hold roughly half. Sequencing was carried out using peripheral blood. All receptors come from a woman of 80 years or more with acute or convalescent COVID-19.

This clone came up once. The chain combines TRBV5-6 with TRBJ2-5; TRBD1 might be the D (6 bases). The CDR3 is 17 residues long. Deletions cut 5 bases from V and 5 bases from J, with 25 bases between. Germline lookup yields CDR1 SGHDT and CDR2 YYEEEE. CDR3 loop: CASRTSIRGSRSETQYF. DNA of the CDR3: TGTGCCAGCAGGACCTCAATAAGGGGGAGCAGATCGGAGACCCAGTACTTC.

The gene calls are TRBV30 and TRBJ2-3; TRBD2 matches 7 bases. Germline assignment: CDR1 GTSNPN and CDR2 SVGIG (reference sequence). This CDR3 has 15 residues. The V gene end was trimmed by 1 base and the J gene end by 0 bases; junction bases not matched to a gene: 4. The DNA for the CDR3 is TGTGCCTGGAGTGGCCGGCGGGGGAGCACAGATACGCAGTATTTT. Translation: CAWSGRRGSTDTQYF.

CDR3 region: CASEPGQGSLRELFF. The CDR3 DNA is TGTGCCAGCGAACCGGGACAGGGGTCCCTACGGGAGCTGTTTTTT. The gene calls are TRBV19 and TRBJ2-2; 10 bases agree with TRBD1. The CDR3 sequence is 15 residues long. Unmatched junction bases numbered 13, after V lost 9 bases and J lost 9 bases. Looked up from germline, CDR1 is LNHDA and CDR2 is SQIVND (reference sequence).

The J gene is TRBJ1-2, the V gene TRBV11-2; no clear D gene. Germline values: CDR1 SGHAT, CDR2 FQNNGV. The CDR3 covers 14 residues. The V end was cut by 1 base, the J end by 2 bases, with 8 bases between. CDR3 residues: CASSLAGPNYGYTF. The CDR3 bases are TGTGCCAGCAGCTTAGCGGGTCCCAACTATGGCTACACCTTC.

This clone was seen just once. The J gene is TRBJ1-1, the V gene TRBV19, with 7 bases lining up with TRBD1. J lost 10 bases, V lost 5 bases, and 7 bases had no gene match. Germline-derived CDR1 and CDR2 are LNHDA and SQIVND (reference sequence). The CDR3 has 12 residues. Here the CDR3 reads CASSELRDRAFF. The CDR3 nucleotides are TGTGCCAGTAGTGAACTCCGGGACAGAGCTTTCTTT.

To note about this clone: Other DNA sequences within the sample encode an identical CDR3. The chain carries TRBV5-1 and TRBJ2-7; unclear D gene. There are 12 residues in the CDR3. Germline V CDR1 and CDR2: SGHRS, YFSETQ. Trimming took off 0 bases at V and 4 bases at J, with 5 bases between the two ends. Here the CDR3 reads CASSLGVYEQYF. The CDR3 nucleotides are TGCGCCAGCAGCTTGGGCGTTTACGAGCAGTACTTC.

This clone turned up a few times. V usage is TRBV6-6 and J usage is TRBJ1-1, with D maybe TRBD1 (5 bases). From germline, CDR1 is MNHNY and CDR2 SVGAGI (reference sequence). The CDR3 is 14 residues long. V lost 8 bases to trimming and J lost 2 bases, with 15 bases between them. The CDR3 protein is CASAFRVGNTEAFF. The CDR3 nucleotides read TGTGCCAGCGCCTTCAGGGTGGGCAACACTGAAGCTTTCTTT.

The chain carries TRBV11-2 and TRBJ1-4; weak D call: TRBD1 (5 bases). CDR3 size: 16 residues. Trimming left V 5 bases short and J 4 bases short, with 17 bases between. CDR1 is SGHAT and CDR2 is FQNNGV in the germline V gene. The CDR3 sequence is CASSRNSPGGNEKLFF. The CDR3 DNA reads TGTGCCAGCAGCCGAAACTCACCGGGGGGTAATGAAAAACTGTTTTTT. The variable domain in full, completed from reference TRBV11-2 and TRBJ1-4, reads EAGVAQSPRYKIIEKRQSVAFWCNPISGHATLYWYQQILGQGPKLLIQFQNNGVVDDSQLPKDRFSAERLKGVDSTLKIQPAKLEDSAVYLCASSRNSPGGNEKLFFGSGTQLSVL.

This sequence joins TRBV30 and TRBJ1-4; D is perhaps TRBD1 (6 bases). From germline, CDR1 is GTSNPN and CDR2 SVGIG (reference sequence). The CDR3 totals 15 residues. Trimming cost V 4 bases and J 7 bases, with 19 bases left between them. The CDR3 protein is CAWTPRGGGSEKLFF. The CDR3 coding sequence is TGTGCCTGGACCCCCAGAGGGGGAGGGAGTGAAAAACTGTTTTTT. Combining the CDR3 with reference TRBV30 and TRBJ1-4 gives the whole variable domain SQTIHQWPATLVQPVGSPLSLECTVEGTSNPNLYWYRQAAGRGLQLLFYSVGIGQISSEVPQNLSASRPQDRQFILSSKKLLLSDSGFYLCAWTPRGGGSEKLFFGSGTQLSVL.

The rearrangement links TRBV18 to TRBJ1-5; D possibly corresponds to TRBD1 (6 bases). The CDR3 spans 13 residues. Germline V lookup: CDR1 KGHSH, CDR2 LQKENI. V gave up 4 bases and J gave up 3 bases, with 7 bases separating them. The CDR3 loop reads CASSRTDNQPQHF. The CDR3 DNA reads TGTGCCAGCTCACGGACAGACAATCAGCCCCAGCATTTT.

This clone was counted only a few times. The rearrangement links TRBV4-2 to TRBJ2-1; 10 bases are shared with TRBD2. The CDR3 contains 17 residues. CDR1 is LGHNA and CDR2 is YNFKEQ in the germline V gene. J was trimmed by 1 base and V by 4 bases; bases with no gene match: 7. CDR3 region: CASSPLGLASSYNEQFF. The CDR3 coding sequence is TGTGCCAGCAGCCCCTTGGGACTAGCGAGTTCCTACAATGAGCAGTTCTTC.

This chain connects TRBV5-4 to TRBJ2-3; 10 nucleotides align to TRBD1. This CDR3 region has 16 residues. Trimming at V came to 3 bases and at J to 1 base, leaving 5 bases not matched to a gene. Germline assignment: CDR1 SGHNT and CDR2 YYREEE (reference sequence). CDR3 in DNA: TGTGCCAGCAGCTCCGTGGGACAGGGGCGCACAGATACGCAGTATTTT. The encoded protein is CASSSVGQGRTDTQYF. The variable domain in full, with the rest retrieved from reference TRBV5-4 and TRBJ2-3, is ETGVTQSPTHLIKTRGQQVTLRCSSQSGHNTVSWYQQALGQGPQFIFQYYREEENGRGNFPPRFSGLQFPNYSSELNVNALELDDSALYLCASSSVGQGRTDTQYFGPGTRLTVL.

The chain couples TRBV7-3 to TRBJ2-7, with D possibly being TRBD2 (7 bases). In germline, CDR1 is SGHTA, CDR2 FQGTGA. Deletions cut 5 bases from V and 4 bases from J, with 18 bases between. This CDR3 is built from 15 residues. The DNA of the CDR3 is TGTGCCAGCAGCCCGGGGGCGGGAGAAGGGTACGAGCAGTACTTC. Translation: CASSPGAGEGYEQYF.

The chain has TRBV29-1 and TRBJ2-5; 10 nucleotides align to TRBD2. Germline lookup yields CDR1 SQVTM and CDR2 ANQGSEA. The CDR3 covers 16 residues. V was pared by 5 bases and J by 5 bases, with 14 bases of the junction left unmatched. CDR3 sequence reads: CSVTTGASGSDETQYF. The CDR3 coding sequence is TGCAGCGTTACCACGGGGGCTAGCGGGAGTGATGAGACCCAGTACTTC.

The V gene is TRBV15, the J gene TRBJ2-4; 12 bases align to TRBD1. V trimming: 1 base; J trimming: 6 bases; junction bases outside the gene matches: 7. Germline CDR1 and CDR2: LNHNV and YYDKDF (reference sequence). The CDR3 consists of 17 residues. CDR3 DNA sequence: TGTGCCACCAGCAGAGTGTGGGACAGGGGGCTTAGAAACATTCAGTACTTC. Translation: CATSRVWDRGLRNIQYF.

The rearrangement uses TRBV6-1 and TRBJ2-7; 11 bases agree with TRBD2. Per the germline V gene, CDR1 is MNHNS and CDR2 is SASEGT. Unmatched junction bases numbered 8, after V lost 4 bases and J lost 0 bases. This CDR3 has 17 residues. CDR3 region: CASSVRLAGSNSYEQYF. DNA for the CDR3: TGTGCCAGCAGTGTGCGACTAGCGGGATCCAACTCCTACGAGCAGTACTTC.

For the CDR3, the DNA is TGTGCCAGCAGTTACTTCGGGGGAAACACCATATATTTT. Residues: CASSYFGGNTIYF. The rearrangement joins TRBV6-5 to TRBJ1-3; D remains ambiguous. The germline V gene encodes CDR1 MNHEY and CDR2 SVGAGI. The V end was cut by 1 base, the J end by 4 bases, with 5 bases between. This CDR3 has 13 residues.

The J gene is TRBJ1-2, the V gene TRBV19; 8 nucleotides agree with TRBD1. With V trimmed by 4 bases and J by 0 bases, 7 bases remained unmatched. The CDR3 spans 16 residues. Germline V CDR1 and CDR2: LNHDA, SQIVND (reference sequence). The CDR3 DNA reads TGTGCCAGTAGTAAGGGACAGGAGACTCCTAACTATGGCTACACCTTC. Its translation: CASSKGQETPNYGYTF.

The gene calls are TRBV18 and TRBJ1-2; no clear D. The CDR3 loop spans 15 amino acids. Germline-derived CDR1 and CDR2 are KGHSH and LQKENI. With 3 bases removed from V and 1 base from J, the gap between germline ends came to 12 bases. CDR3 sequence: CASSPTALDNYGYTF. The CDR3 nucleotides are TGTGCCAGCTCACCTACCGCGCTCGATAACTATGGCTACACCTTC.

V is TRBV7-2 and J is TRBJ2-5; D not certain. With 1 base removed from V and 2 bases from J, the gap between germline ends came to 5 bases. This CDR3 has 13 residues. Germline loops: CDR1 SGHTA, CDR2 FQGNSA. Here the CDR3 reads CASSLVRQETQYF. In DNA, the CDR3 is TGTGCCAGCAGCTTAGTCAGGCAAGAGACCCAGTACTTC.

This clone was detected only a few times. V and J are TRBV13 and TRBJ2-7; maybe TRBD1 (6 bases). CDR1 is PRHDT and CDR2 is FYEKMQ in the germline V gene (reference sequence). CDR3 length: 15 residues. V was clipped by 2 bases and J by 2 bases, with 13 bases between them. The CDR3 is CASSLSKRTAYEQYF. CDR3 nucleotide sequence: TGTGCCAGCAGCTTATCCAAGAGGACAGCCTACGAGCAGTACTTC.

The CDR3 spells CASSSPSQGLRSGANVLTF. In DNA, the CDR3 is TGTGCCAGCAGCTCTCCTTCACAGGGACTACGCTCTGGGGCCAACGTCCTGACTTTC. The chain has TRBV28 and TRBJ2-6; maybe TRBD2 (7 bases). The germline gives CDR1 MDHEN, CDR2 SYDVKM. V lost 6 bases, J lost 0 bases, and 21 bases lay in between. The CDR3 length is 19 residues.

V gene TRBV2 combines with J gene TRBJ2-1, with D perhaps matching TRBD2 (6 bases). This CDR3 spans 14 amino acids. With 10 bases removed from V and 4 bases from J, the gap between germline ends came to 17 bases. CDR1 SNHLY and CDR2 FYNNEI come from the germline V gene. This CDR3 is CATRARGTYNEQFF. Written as DNA, the CDR3 is TGTGCCACCCGGGCCCGCGGGACTTACAATGAGCAGTTCTTC. The full variable domain, its missing parts supplied by reference TRBV2 and TRBJ2-1, is EPEVTQTPSHQVTQMGQEVILRCVPISNHLYFYWYRQILGQKVEFLVSFYNNEISEKSEIFDDQFSVERPDGSNFTLKIRSTKLEDSAMYFCATRARGTYNEQFFGPGTRLTVL.

This clone has more than one count but fewer than ten. This sequence joins TRBV19 and TRBJ2-2; 7 bases map to TRBD2. The V segment lost 11 bases and the J segment 3 bases; nucleotides outside the gene matches: 12. Germline CDR1 reads LNHDA; CDR2 reads SQIVND (reference sequence). The CDR3 is 15 residues long. The CDR3, as DNA: TGTGCCTCACTCGAGCGGGGTTGGTACACCGGGGAGCTGTTTTTT. It translates to CASLERGWYTGELFF. The full variable domain, with the rest looked up from reference TRBV19 and TRBJ2-2, is DGGITQSPKYLFRKEGQNVTLSCEQNLNHDAMYWYRQDPGQGLRLIYYSQIVNDFQKGDIAEGYSVSREKKESFPLTVTSAQKNPTAFYLCASLERGWYTGELFFGEGSRLTVL.